This entry concerns a single TCR beta chain. The target antigen is unknown. With random hexamers, reverse transcription was performed on roughly 0.5 to 1 ug of RNA. Multiplex immunoSEQ PCR targeted 54 Vbeta and 13 Jbeta TCR beta segments. TCRdb re-called the immunoSEQ multiplex PCR reads with MiXCR, one entry per CDR3 protein. The data show approximately 190,000 distinct CDR3 sequences, with around 95% seen just once and roughly 0.093% held by the top ten. The data originate from a study of CD8 T cells in Susac syndrome. The overall study: Among the Susac syndrome patients sequenced, 5 or 6 had active disease and fewer than 10 were in remission.

Findings and limits, study-wide: In Susac syndrome, the CD4+ T cell repertoires did not show clonal expansion.

The CDR3 contains 14 residues. Per the germline V gene, CDR1 is SGHVS and CDR2 is FQNEAQ. V was pared by 8 bases and J by 8 bases, with 19 bases between. TEMRA cells were FACS-enriched and CD8+ and CD4+ T cells negatively isolated. Sequences were obtained from CD4+ T cells from PBMCs. The chain recombines TRBV7-8 with TRBJ2-1; D might be TRBD1 or TRBD2, each matching 5 bases. The receptor's source is a human donor with Susac syndrome. This CDR3 reads CASVPGRHVDEQFF. CDR3 coding DNA: TGTGCCAGCGTACCGGGGCGGCACGTTGATGAGCAGTTCTTC. The full variable domain, rest sourced from reference TRBV7-8 and TRBJ2-1, is GAGVSQSPRYKVAKRGQDVALRCDPISGHVSLFWYQQALGQGPEFLTYFQNEAQLDKSGLPSDRFFAERPEGSVSTLKIQRTQQEDSAVYLCASVPGRHVDEQFFGPGTRLTVL.